This T cell receptor (beta chain) was captured by sequencing in a study of blood T cell repertoires in COVID-19. Study context: The samples span acute and convalescent COVID-19 from the United States, Italy and Spain. PBMCs, B-cell-depleted T cells, or T cells provided the cDNA or gDNA that made up the material.

In the source study's methods: Reference gene primer amplification gave nucleated cell count estimates. TCRdb's table, derived via immunoSEQ multiplex PCR, lists solely in-frame clones and lacks some. V and J calls plus clone size are reproduced from that table; the DNA served to infer D and trimming. This table has about 200,000 clones, 70% to 90% appearing once. There are a few counts of this clone. The CDR3 runs 18 residues. This chain links TRBV21-1 with TRBJ2-6; the table assigns TRBD1, which was not confirmed against the DNA. TRBV21-1 is termed a pseudogene. Sequenced sample: peripheral blood. The TCR comes from a woman aged 45 to 65 with acute or convalescent COVID-19. CDR3 region: CASTLKGTGISGANVLTF. The CDR3 DNA reads as TGTGCCAGCACCTTAAAGGGGACAGGGATCTCTGGGGCCAACGTCCTGACTTTC.